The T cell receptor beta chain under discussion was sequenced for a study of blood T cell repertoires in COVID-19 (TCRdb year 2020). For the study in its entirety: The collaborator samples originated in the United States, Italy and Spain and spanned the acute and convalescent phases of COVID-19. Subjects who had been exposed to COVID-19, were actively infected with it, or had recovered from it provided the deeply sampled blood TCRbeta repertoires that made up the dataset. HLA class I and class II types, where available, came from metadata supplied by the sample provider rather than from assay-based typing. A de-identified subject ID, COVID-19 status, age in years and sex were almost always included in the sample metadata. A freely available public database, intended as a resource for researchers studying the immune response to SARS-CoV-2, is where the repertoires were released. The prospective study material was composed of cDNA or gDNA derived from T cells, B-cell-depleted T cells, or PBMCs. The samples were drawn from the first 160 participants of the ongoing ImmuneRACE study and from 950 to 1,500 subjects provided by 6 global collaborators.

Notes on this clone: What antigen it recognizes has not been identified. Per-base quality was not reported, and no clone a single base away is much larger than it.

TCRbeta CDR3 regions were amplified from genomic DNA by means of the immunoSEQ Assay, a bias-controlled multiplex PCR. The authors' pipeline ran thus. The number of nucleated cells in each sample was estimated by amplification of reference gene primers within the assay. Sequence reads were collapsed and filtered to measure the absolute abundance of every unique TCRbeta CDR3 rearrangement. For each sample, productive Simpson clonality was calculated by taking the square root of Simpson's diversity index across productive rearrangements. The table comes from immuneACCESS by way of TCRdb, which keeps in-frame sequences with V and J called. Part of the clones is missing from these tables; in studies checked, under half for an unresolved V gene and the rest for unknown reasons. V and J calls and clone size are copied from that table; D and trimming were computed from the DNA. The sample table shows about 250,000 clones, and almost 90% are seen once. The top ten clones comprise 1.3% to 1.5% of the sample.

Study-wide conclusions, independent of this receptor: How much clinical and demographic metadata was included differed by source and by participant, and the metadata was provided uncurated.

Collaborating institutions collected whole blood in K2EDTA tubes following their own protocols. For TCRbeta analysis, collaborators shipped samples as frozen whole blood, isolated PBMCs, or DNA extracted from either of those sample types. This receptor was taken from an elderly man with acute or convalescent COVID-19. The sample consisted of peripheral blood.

The DNA reads as follows: TGTGCCAGCAGTCCCAGACAGGTTGGGGAGACCCAGTACTTC. Its translation is CASSPRQVGETQYF. The V gene is TRBV6-2 or TRBV6-3 and the J gene is TRBJ2-5; TRBD1 is a possible D gene, resting on 6 matching bases. Relative to germline, V is 5 bases shorter and J is 5 bases shorter, with 15 bases between their ends. The CDR3 numbers 14 residues from cysteine through phenylalanine. CDR3 DNA only is kept here, 42 bases in frame from base 1. In the germline V gene, CDR1 corresponds to MNHEY and CDR2 to SVGEGT.